A selection of T cell receptor beta chains follows, all from one sample in a study of monozygotic twins with cystic fibrosis. Assay: immunoSEQ multiplex PCR; the TCRdb copy retains only in-frame clones and omits some. The table includes roughly 20,000 clones, approximately 96% detected once. Sample: blood. The receptors derive from a woman aged 25 to 39 with cystic fibrosis. Both conserved end residues are part of each CDR3. A D gene is named only where the DNA matches it firmly. Some rows mark clone size as missing; the rest say once, few, many or name a class of expanded clone.

clone size: -; J gene: TRBJ1-2; V gene: TRBV9; D gene: -; CDR3 protein: CASSVGGALGYGYTF; CDR3 DNA: TGTGCCAGCAGCGTAGGAGGGGCCCTCGGCTATGGCTACACCTTC
clone size: -; J gene: TRBJ2-5; V gene: TRBV11-2; D gene: -; CDR3 protein: CASSSLRAQYF; CDR3 DNA: TGTGCCAGCAGCTCTCTGAGGGCCCAGTACTTC
clone size: once; J gene: TRBJ2-2; V gene: TRBV27; D gene: -; CDR3 protein: CASSFWLTGELFF; CDR3 DNA: TGTGCCAGCAGTTTTTGGCTCACCGGGGAGCTGTTTTTT
clone size: -; J gene: TRBJ2-7; V gene: TRBV5-6; D gene: -; CDR3 protein: CASSVDPGTYEQYF; CDR3 DNA: TGTGCCAGCAGCGTGGACCCTGGGACCTACGAGCAGTACTTC
clone size: -; J gene: TRBJ2-2; V gene: TRBV6-4; D gene: TRBD1; CDR3 protein: CASSPGQVNTGELFF; CDR3 DNA: TGTGCCAGCAGCCCAGGACAGGTCAACACCGGGGAGCTGTTTTTT
clone size: -; J gene: TRBJ1-5; V gene: TRBV4-3; D gene: TRBD1; CDR3 protein: CASSQDRGQAPQHF; CDR3 DNA: TGCGCCAGCAGCCAGGACAGGGGGCAAGCGCCCCAGCATTTT
clone size: -; J gene: TRBJ2-5; V gene: TRBV13; D gene: -; CDR3 protein: CASSHLRGQETQYF; CDR3 DNA: TGTGCCAGCAGCCACCTGAGAGGACAAGAGACCCAGTACTTC
clone size: -; J gene: TRBJ2-5; V gene: TRBV29-1; D gene: TRBD1; CDR3 protein: CSVRTDRAKETQYF; CDR3 DNA: TGCAGCGTCAGGACGGACAGGGCTAAAGAGACCCAGTACTTC
clone size: -; J gene: TRBJ2-3; V gene: TRBV6-5; D gene: -; CDR3 protein: CASSYSLAGGTDTQYF; CDR3 DNA: TGTGCCAGCAGTTACTCTTTGGCAGGGGGCACAGATACGCAGTATTTT
clone size: once; J gene: TRBJ2-7; V gene: TRBV6-5; D gene: TRBD2; CDR3 protein: CASRRLASYEQYF; CDR3 DNA: TGTGCCAGCAGGAGACTAGCATCCTACGAGCAGTACTTC
clone size: -; J gene: TRBJ1-2; V gene: TRBV7-9; D gene: -; CDR3 protein: CASSLGGIREFYGYTF; CDR3 DNA: TGTGCCAGCAGCTTAGGTGGGATTCGGGAGTTTTATGGCTACACCTTC
clone size: -; J gene: TRBJ1-1; V gene: TRBV7-2; D gene: -; CDR3 protein: CASSFVPRGTEAFF; CDR3 DNA: TGTGCCAGCAGCTTTGTCCCAAGGGGCACTGAAGCTTTCTTT
clone size: -; J gene: TRBJ1-6; V gene: TRBV10-3; D gene: -; CDR3 protein: CAISSPGGSPLHF; CDR3 DNA: TGTGCCATCAGTTCGCCAGGAGGATCACCCCTCCACTTT
clone size: -; J gene: TRBJ2-7; V gene: TRBV5-4; D gene: TRBD1; CDR3 protein: CASSGPPGQGVWRGSYEQYF; CDR3 DNA: TGTGCCAGCAGCGGACCCCCGGGACAGGGGGTGTGGAGGGGCTCCTACGAGCAGTACTTC